This T cell receptor (beta chain) was captured by sequencing in a study of blood T cell repertoires in COVID-19. At the level of the study: Some COVID-19 samples were acute and others convalescent; all came from the United States, Italy and Spain. The cDNA or gDNA used as material had been derived from T cells, B-cell-depleted T cells, or PBMCs.

It was during active infection that Seattle patients were enrolled and then longitudinally followed. Measured with immunoSEQ multiplex PCR; TCRdb has only the in-frame clones, and not every one. The sample includes 250,000 to 350,000 clones, about 80% of them seen just once. Germline CDR1 and CDR2: SGHTA and FQGNSA. V shed 7 bases, J shed 6 bases, and the junction held 5 bases outside the gene matches. CDR3 length equals 13 residues. Sequencing was performed on peripheral blood. The clonotype was recovered from a person aged 65 to 85 with COVID-19, enrolled during active disease. The rearrangement uses TRBV7-2 and TRBJ2-1; TRBD2 matches at 8 bases. Written as DNA, the CDR3 is TGTGCCAGCACCTTCGGGGGGGCCAATGAGCAGTTCTTC. Its translation is CASTFGGANEQFF.